This T cell receptor beta chain derives from a study of control samples from healthy donors and cancer patients. J was trimmed by 1 base and V by 6 bases; bases with no gene match: 0. Germline CDR1 SNHLY, CDR2 FYNNEI. This CDR3 spans 13 amino acids. Libraries were prepared by immunoSEQ multiplex PCR; TCRdb keeps only in-frame clonotypes and omits some of them. The sample lists over 100,000 clones, around 88% occurring once. V is TRBV2 and J is TRBJ1-2; the match to TRBD1 covers 9 bases. The sample was blood. The sequence derives from a man between 35 and 55 years old in good health. CDR3 bases: TGTGCCAGCAGGACAGGGGGTAACTATGGCTACACCTTC. Its translation is CASRTGGNYGYTF.